This TCR beta chain was recorded in a study of blood T cell repertoires in COVID-19. Turning to the study itself: Sites across the United States, Italy and Spain contributed samples from acute and convalescent COVID-19.

The V segment lost 3 bases and the J segment 7 bases; nucleotides outside the gene matches: 7. Germline CDR1 reads DFQATT; CDR2 reads SNEGSKA (reference sequence). The CDR3 has 14 amino acids. Source study methods: Nucleated cell counts were estimated from reference gene primer amplification. This table comes from immunoSEQ multiplex PCR, and its TCRdb copy is limited to in-frame clones, with some not included. That table is the source of V, J and clone size, and D and trimming were worked out from the DNA. Among about 70,000 clones, around 85% were seen once, and the ten largest hold under 6%. V and J are TRBV20-1 and TRBJ2-1; 9 bases align to TRBD2. The receptor's source is an elderly man with acute or convalescent COVID-19. The sequencing sample was made of peripheral blood. The CDR3 DNA follows: TGCAGTGCTAGTCGGGCGGGGGGGCGTAATGAGCAGTTCTTC. It translates to CSASRAGGRNEQFF.